This T cell receptor beta chain was recorded in a study of Graves' ophthalmopathy and Graves' hyperthyroidism. Germline V lookup: CDR1 ENHRY, CDR2 SYGVKD. The CDR3 is made up of 16 amino acids. With 8 bases clipped from V and 0 bases from J, the junction kept 12 bases outside the gene matches. Amplification targeted the TCR beta CDR3 regions, with RNA transcripts as the source material. In the first round, RT-PCR was carried out with HTBI primers, and a multiplex PCR formed the second round. Each CDR3 protein gets one entry after TCRdb re-called the multiplex PCR reads with MiXCR. The repertoire holds 500,000 to 700,000 distinct CDR3 sequences, 22% seen once, with roughly 6.9% in the top ten. This clonotype has a count of ten or more. No antigen is known for it. Study findings and constraints: The majority of expanded thyroid clonotypes above 0.001 frequency also occurred in blood.

Input material: peripheral blood. The chain employs TRBV10-3 and TRBJ1-1; 7 nucleotides line up with TRBD1. The sequence derives from a woman aged 18-35 years with stable Graves' hyperthyroidism. Some clones in this sample may be carry-over from other donors' samples. CDR3 sequence reads: CAISGRGQTMNTEAFF. Here the CDR3 DNA reads TGTGCCATCTCAGGAAGGGGACAGACCATGAACACTGAAGCTTTCTTT.